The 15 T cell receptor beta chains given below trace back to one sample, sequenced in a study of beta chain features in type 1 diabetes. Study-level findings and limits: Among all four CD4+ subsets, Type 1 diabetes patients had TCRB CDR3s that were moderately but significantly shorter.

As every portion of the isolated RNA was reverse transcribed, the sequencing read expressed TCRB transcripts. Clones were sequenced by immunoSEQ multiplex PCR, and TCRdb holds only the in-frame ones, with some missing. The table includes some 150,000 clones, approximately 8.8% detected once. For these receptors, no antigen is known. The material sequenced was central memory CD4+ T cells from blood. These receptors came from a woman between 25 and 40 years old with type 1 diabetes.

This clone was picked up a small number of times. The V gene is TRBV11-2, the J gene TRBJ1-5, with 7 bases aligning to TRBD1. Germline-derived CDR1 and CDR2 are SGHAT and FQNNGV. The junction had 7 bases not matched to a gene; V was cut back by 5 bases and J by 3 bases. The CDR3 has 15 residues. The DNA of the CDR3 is TGTGCCAGCAGCATACGGACAGGCCTCAATCAGCCCCAGCATTTT. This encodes CASSIRTGLNQPQHF.

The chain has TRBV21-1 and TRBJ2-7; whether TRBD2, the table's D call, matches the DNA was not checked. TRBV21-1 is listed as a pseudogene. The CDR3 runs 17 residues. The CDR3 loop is CASSKRGSGMSSYEQYF. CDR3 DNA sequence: TGTGCCAGCAGCAAACGGGGGAGCGGGATGAGCTCCTACGAGCAGTACTTC.

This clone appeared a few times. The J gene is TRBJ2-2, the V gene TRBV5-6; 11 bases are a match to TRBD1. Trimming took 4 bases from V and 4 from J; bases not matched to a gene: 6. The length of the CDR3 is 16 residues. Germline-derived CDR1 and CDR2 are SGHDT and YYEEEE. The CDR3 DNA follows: TGTGCCAGCAGCCCCCGGGGGACAGGGGGCACCGGGGAGCTGTTTTTT. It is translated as CASSPRGTGGTGELFF.

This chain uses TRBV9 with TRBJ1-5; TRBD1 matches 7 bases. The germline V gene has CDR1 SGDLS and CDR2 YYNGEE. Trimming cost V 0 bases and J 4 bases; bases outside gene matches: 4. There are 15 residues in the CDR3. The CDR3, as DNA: TGTGCCAGCAGCGTAGACCCGGGACAGAATCAGCCCCAGCATTTT. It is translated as CASSVDPGQNQPQHF.

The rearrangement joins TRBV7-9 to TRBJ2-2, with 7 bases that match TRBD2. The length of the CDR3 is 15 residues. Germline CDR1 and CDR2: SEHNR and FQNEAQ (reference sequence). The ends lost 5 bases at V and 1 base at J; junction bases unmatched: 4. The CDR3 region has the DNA TGTGCCAGCAGCCCGGGGGGACTGAACACCGGGGAGCTGTTTTTT. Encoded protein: CASSPGGLNTGELFF. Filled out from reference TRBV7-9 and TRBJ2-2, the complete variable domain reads DTGVSQNPRHKITKRGQNVTFRCDPISEHNRLYWYRQTLGQGPEFLTYFQNEAQLEKSRLLSDRFSAERPKGSFSTLEIQRTEQGDSAMYLCASSPGGLNTGELFFGEGSRLTVL.

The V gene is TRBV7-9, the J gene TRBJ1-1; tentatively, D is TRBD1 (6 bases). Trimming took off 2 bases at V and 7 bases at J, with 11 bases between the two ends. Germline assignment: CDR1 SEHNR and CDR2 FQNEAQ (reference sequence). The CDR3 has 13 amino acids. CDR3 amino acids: CASSLLLDSEAFF. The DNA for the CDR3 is TGTGCCAGCAGCTTATTGTTGGACAGTGAAGCTTTCTTT.

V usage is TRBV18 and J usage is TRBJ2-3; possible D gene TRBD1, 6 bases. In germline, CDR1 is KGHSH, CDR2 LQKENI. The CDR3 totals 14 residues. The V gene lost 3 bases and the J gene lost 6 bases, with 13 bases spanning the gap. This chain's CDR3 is CASSPGQGKDTQYF. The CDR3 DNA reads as TGTGCCAGCTCACCCGGGCAGGGGAAGGATACGCAGTATTTT.

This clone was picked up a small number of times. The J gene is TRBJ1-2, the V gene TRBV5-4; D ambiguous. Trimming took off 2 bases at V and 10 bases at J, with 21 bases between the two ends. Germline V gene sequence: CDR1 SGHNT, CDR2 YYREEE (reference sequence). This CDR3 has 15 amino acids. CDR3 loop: CASSFQTQSAPHYTF. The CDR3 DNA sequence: TGTGCCAGCAGCTTCCAGACACAAAGTGCCCCCCACTACACCTTC.

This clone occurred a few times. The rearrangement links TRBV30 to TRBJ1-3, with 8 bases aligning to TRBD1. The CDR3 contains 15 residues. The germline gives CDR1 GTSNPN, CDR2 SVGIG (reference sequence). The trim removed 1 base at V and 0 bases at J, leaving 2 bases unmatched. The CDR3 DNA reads TGTGCCTGGAGTGGACAGGGGAACTCTGGAAACACCATATATTTT. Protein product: CAWSGQGNSGNTIYF.

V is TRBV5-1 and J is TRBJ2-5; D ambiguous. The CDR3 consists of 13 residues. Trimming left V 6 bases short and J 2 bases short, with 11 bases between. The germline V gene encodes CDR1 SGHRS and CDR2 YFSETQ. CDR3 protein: CASNLGQQETQYF. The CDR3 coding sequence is TGCGCCAGCAATTTGGGCCAACAAGAGACCCAGTACTTC.

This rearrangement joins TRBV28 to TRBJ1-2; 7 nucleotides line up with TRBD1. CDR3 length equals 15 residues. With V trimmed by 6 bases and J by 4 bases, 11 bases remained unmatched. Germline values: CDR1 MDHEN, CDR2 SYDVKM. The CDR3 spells CASSDGVGTVYGYTF. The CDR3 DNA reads TGTGCCAGCAGCGATGGGGTGGGGACAGTCTATGGCTACACCTTC.

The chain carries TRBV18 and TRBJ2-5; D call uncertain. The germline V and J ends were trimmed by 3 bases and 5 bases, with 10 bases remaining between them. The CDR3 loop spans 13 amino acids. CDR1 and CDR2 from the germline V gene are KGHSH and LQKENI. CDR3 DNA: TGTGCCAGCTCACCCGCCGAGTCGGAGACCCAGTACTTC. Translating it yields CASSPAESETQYF.

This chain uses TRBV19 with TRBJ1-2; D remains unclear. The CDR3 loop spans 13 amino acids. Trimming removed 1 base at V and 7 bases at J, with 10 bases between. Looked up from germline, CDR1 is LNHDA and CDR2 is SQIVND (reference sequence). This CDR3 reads CASSIVTSSGYTF. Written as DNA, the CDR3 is TGTGCCAGTAGTATAGTTACGAGTAGTGGCTACACCTTC.

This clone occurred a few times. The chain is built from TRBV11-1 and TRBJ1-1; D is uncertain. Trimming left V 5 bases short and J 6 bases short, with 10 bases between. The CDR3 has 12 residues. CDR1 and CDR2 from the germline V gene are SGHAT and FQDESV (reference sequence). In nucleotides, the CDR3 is TGTGCCAGCAGCCCTATGCTGTCTGAAGCTTTCTTT. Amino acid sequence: CASSPMLSEAFF. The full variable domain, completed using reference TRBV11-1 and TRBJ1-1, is EAEVAQSPRYKITEKSQAVAFWCDPISGHATLYWYRQILGQGPELLVQFQDESVVDDSQLPKDRFSAERLKGVDSTLKIQPAELGDSAMYLCASSPMLSEAFFGQGTRLTVV.

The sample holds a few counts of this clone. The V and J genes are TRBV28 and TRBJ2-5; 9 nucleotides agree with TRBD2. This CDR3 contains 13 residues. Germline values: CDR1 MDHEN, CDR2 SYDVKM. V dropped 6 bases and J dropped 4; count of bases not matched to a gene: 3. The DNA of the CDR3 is TGTGCCAGCAGGCCAGCGGGAGGAGAGACCCAGTACTTC. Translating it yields CASRPAGGETQYF.